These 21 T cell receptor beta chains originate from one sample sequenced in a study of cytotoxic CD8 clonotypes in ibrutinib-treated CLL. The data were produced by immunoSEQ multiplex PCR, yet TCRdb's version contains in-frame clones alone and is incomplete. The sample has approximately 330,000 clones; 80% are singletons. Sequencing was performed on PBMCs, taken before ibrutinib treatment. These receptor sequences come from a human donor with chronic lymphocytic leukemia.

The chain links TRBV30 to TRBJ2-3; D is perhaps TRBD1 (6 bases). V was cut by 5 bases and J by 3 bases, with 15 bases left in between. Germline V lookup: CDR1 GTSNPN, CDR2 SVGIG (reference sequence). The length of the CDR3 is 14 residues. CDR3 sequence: CAWGRDTITDTQYF. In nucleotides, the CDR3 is TGTGCCTGGGGCCGGGACACCATAACAGATACGCAGTATTTT.

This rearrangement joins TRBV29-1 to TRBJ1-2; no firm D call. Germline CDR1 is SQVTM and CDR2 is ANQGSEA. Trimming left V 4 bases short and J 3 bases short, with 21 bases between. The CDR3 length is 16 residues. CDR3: CSVVLRGSSSYYGYTF. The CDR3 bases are TGCAGCGTTGTATTACGGGGAAGTAGTTCGTACTATGGCTACACCTTC.

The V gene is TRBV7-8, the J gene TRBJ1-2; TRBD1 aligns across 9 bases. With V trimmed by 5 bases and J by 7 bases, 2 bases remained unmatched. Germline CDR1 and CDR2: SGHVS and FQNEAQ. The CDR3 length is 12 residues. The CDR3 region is CASSPQGAGYTF. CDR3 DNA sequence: TGTGCCAGCAGCCCACAGGGGGCTGGCTACACCTTC.

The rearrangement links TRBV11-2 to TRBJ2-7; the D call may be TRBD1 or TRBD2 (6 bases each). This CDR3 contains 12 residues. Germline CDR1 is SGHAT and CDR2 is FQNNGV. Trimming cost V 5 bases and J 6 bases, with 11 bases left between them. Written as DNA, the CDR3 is TGTGCCAGCAGCCCGGGGGCTGGCGAGCAGTACTTC. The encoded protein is CASSPGAGEQYF.

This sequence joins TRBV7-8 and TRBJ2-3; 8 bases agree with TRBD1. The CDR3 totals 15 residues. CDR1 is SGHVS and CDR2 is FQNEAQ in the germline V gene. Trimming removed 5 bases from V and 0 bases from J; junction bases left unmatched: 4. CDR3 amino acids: CASSPGGGSTDTQYF. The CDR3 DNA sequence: TGTGCCAGCAGCCCAGGGGGCGGGAGCACAGATACGCAGTATTTT.

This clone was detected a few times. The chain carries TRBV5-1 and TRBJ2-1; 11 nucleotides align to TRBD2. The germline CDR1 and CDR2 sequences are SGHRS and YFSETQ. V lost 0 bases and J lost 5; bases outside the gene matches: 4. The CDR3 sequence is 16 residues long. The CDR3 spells CASSLGGLAVNNEQFF. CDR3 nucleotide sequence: TGCGCCAGCAGCTTGGGGGGACTAGCGGTTAACAATGAGCAGTTCTTC.

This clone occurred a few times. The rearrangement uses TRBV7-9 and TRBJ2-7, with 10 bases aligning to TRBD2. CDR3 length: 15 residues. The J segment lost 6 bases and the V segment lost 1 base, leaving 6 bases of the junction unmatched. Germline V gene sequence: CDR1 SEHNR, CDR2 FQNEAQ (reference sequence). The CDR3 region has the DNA TGTGCCAGCAGCTTAGAGGGACTAGCGATCTCCGAGCAGTACTTC. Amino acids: CASSLEGLAISEQYF.

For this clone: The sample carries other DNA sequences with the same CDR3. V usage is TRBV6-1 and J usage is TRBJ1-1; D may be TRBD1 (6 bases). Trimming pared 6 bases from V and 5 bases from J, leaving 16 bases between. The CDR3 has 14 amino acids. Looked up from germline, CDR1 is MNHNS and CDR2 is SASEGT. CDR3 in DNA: TGTGCCAGCAGCGCGGACAGAGGGGATACTGAAGCTTTCTTT. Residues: CASSADRGDTEAFF.

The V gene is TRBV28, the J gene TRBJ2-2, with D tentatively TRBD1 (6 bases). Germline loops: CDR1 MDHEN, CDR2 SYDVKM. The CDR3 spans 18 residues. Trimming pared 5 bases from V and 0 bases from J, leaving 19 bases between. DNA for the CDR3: TGTGCCAGCAGTCCCCTCACAGCCACAGGGACGAACACCGGGGAGCTGTTTTTT. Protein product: CASSPLTATGTNTGELFF.

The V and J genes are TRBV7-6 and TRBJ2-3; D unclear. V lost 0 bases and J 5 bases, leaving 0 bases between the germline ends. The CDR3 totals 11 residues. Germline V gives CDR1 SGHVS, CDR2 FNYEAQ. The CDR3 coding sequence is TGTGCCAGCAGCTTAGCAGATACGCAGTATTTT. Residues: CASSLADTQYF.

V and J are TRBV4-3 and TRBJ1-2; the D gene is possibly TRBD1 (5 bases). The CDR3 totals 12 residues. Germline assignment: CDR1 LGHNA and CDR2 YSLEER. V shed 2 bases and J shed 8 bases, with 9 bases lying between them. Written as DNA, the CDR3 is TGCGCCAGCAGCCAACAGGGCAGGGGCTACACCTTC. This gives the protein CASSQQGRGYTF.

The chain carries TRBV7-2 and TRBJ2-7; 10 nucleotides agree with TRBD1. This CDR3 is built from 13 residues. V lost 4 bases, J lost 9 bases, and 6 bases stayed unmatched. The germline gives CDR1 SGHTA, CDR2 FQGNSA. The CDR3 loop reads CASSSEGDRGQYF. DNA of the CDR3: TGTGCCAGCAGCTCAGAGGGGGACAGGGGGCAGTACTTC.

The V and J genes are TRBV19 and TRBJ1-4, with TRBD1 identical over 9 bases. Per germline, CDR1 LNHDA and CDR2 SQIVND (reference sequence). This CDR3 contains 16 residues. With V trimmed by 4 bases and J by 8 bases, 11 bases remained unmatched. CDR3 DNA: TGTGCCAGTAGTAAGGGGACAGGGTGGATCGAGGAAAAACTGTTTTTT. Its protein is CASSKGTGWIEEKLFF.

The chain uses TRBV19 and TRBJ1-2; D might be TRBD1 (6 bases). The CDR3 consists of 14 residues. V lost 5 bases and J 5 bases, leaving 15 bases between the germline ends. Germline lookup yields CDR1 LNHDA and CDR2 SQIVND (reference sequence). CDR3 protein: CASSGVSRGYGYTF. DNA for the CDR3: TGTGCCAGTAGTGGGGTATCCAGGGGTTATGGCTACACCTTC.

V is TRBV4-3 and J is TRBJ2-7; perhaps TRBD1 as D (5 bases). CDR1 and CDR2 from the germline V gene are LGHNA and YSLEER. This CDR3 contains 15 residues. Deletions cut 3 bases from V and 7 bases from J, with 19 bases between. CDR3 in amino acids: CASSHQGSSSPEQYF. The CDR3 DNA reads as TGCGCCAGCAGCCATCAGGGTTCGTCCTCCCCGGAGCAGTACTTC.

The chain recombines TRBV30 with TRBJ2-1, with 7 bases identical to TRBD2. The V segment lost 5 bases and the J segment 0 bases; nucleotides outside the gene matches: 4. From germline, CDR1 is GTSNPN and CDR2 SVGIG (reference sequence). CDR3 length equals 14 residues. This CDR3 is CAWVQRGSYNEQFF. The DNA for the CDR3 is TGTGCCTGGGTCCAGCGGGGCTCCTACAATGAGCAGTTCTTC.

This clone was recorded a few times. CDR3 sequence (DNA): TGTGCCAGCAGCTTGGGACAGGGAGTCGATACGCAGTATTTT. As protein: CASSLGQGVDTQYF. The gene calls are TRBV5-4 and TRBJ2-3; 7 bases agree with TRBD1. V trimming: 0 bases; J trimming: 6 bases; junction bases outside the gene matches: 4. The CDR3 length is 14 residues. CDR1 is SGHNT and CDR2 is YYREEE in the germline V gene (reference sequence).

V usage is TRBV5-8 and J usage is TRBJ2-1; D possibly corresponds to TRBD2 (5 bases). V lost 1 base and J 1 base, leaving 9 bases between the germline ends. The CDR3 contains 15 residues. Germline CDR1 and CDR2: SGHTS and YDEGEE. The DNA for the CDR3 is TGTGCCAGCAGCTTGCTCGGGGTTTCCTACAATGAGCAGTTCTTC. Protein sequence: CASSLLGVSYNEQFF. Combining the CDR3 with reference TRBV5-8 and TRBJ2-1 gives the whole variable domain EAGVTQSPTHLIKTRGQQATLRCSPISGHTSVYWYQQALGLGLQFLLWYDEGEERNRGNFPPRFSGRQFPNYSSELNVNALELEDSALYLCASSLLGVSYNEQFFGPGTRLTVL.

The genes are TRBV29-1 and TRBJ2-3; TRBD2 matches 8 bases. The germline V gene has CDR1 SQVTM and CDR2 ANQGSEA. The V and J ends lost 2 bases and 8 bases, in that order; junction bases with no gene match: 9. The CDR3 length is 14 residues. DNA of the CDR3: TGCAGCGTTGAAAAGCGGGAGATCTTCGGTACGCAGTATTTT. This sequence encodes CSVEKREIFGTQYF.

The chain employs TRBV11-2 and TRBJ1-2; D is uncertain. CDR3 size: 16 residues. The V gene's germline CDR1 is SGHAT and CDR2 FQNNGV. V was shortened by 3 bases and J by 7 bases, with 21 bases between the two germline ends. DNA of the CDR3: TGTGCCAGCAGCTTGGTCCGTGGCAGGACGGCCCGTGGCTACACCTTC. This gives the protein CASSLVRGRTARGYTF.

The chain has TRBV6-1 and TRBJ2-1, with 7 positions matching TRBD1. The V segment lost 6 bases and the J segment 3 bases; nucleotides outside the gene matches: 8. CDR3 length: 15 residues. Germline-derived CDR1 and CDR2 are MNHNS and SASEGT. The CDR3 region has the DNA TGTGCCAGCAGGGAACAGGGGCGTATCTACAATGAGCAGTTCTTC. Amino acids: CASREQGRIYNEQFF.